The T cell receptor beta chain described here comes from a study of cytomegalovirus exposure and HLA in healthy donors. Study-wide points: Presence/absence analyses rested on an assumption that sequencing depth was roughly uniform across donors. The sole available immune exposure information was CMV serostatus.

This clone was seen a single time. Its specificity is not known. From germline, CDR1 is GTSNPN and CDR2 SVGIG (reference sequence). The V gene end was trimmed by 0 bases and the J gene end by 0 bases; junction bases not matched to a gene: 14. The CDR3 loop spans 18 amino acids. 60 Vbeta and 13 Jbeta primers were used in PCR. TCRdb's table, derived via immunoSEQ multiplex PCR, lists solely in-frame clones and lacks some. The table records some 100,000 clones, about two thirds of them present only once. This receptor was obtained from a woman in her forties or fifties in good health and CMV-seropositive. The rearrangement uses TRBV30 and TRBJ2-7; 7 nucleotides line up with TRBD2. Sequencing used PBMCs. Written as DNA, the CDR3 is TGTGCCTGGAGTGTCGGCCCTCCGGGACGCGGGGGCTCCTACGAGCAGTACTTC. Translation: CAWSVGPPGRGGSYEQYF.